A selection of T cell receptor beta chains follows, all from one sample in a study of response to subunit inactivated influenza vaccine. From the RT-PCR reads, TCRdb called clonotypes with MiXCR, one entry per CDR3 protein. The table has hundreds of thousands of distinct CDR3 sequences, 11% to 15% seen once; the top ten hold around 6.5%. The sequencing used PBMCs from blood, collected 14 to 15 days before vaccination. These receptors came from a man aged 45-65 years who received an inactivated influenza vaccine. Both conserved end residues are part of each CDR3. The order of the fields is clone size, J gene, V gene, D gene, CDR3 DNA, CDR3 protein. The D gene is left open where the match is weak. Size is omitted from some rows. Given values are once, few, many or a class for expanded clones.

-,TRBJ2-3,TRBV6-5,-,TGTGCCAGCAGTTCCTTTAGGAGGAGCACAGATACGCAGTATTTT,CASSSFRRSTDTQYF
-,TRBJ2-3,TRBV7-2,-,TGTGCCAGCAGCTTAGCCTCCCTAGGAACAGATACGCAGTATTTT,CASSLASLGTDTQYF
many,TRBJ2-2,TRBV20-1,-,TGCAGTGCTTACCCCCAGCGTCAAACCGGGGAGCTGTTTTTT,CSAYPQRQTGELFF
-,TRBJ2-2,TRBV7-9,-,TGTGCCAGCATCATCTCGACAACGGAGAACACCGGGGAGCTGTTTTTT,CASIISTTENTGELFF
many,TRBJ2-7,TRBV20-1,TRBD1,TGCAGTGCTAGCCGACAGGGCCACGAGCAGTACTTC,CSASRQGHEQYF
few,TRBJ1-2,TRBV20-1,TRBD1,TGCAGTGCTAGAACGGACAGGGCCCGGGATGGCTACACCTTC,CSARTDRARDGYTF
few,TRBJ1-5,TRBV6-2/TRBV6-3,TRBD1,TGTGCCAGCAGTTCCCCCAGACAGGGCGGGCAGCCCCAGCATTTT,CASSSPRQGGQPQHF
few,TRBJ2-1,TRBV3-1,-,TGTGCCAGCAGCCAAGATATGAGCGGAGCGTACAATGAGCAGTTCTTC,CASSQDMSGAYNEQFF
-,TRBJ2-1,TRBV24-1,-,TGTGCCACCAGCTCGCCAGGGTTATACAATGAGCAGTTCTTC,CATSSPGLYNEQFF
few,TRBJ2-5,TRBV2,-,TGTGCAGTACTGTCGGGAGATGAGACCCAGTACTTC,CAVLSGDETQYF
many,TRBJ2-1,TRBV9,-,TGTGCCAGCAGCGTAGGGTGGGGGCCTAGTCTTTATGAGCAGTTCTTC,CASSVGWGPSLYEQFF
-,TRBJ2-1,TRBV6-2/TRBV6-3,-,TGTGCCAGCAGTGACCTATTCAGGGCTCAGTACAATGAGCAGTTCTTC,CASSDLFRAQYNEQFF
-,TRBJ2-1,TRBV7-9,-,TGTGCCAGCAACGCGGGGCTTGATGATGAGCAGTTCTTC,CASNAGLDDEQFF
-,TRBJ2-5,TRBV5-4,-,TGTGCCAGCAGCTTGGCCAGCCGCCAAGAGACCCAGTACTTC,CASSLASRQETQYF
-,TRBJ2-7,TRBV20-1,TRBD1,TGCAGTGCACACAGGGGTGTTTCGTCCGAGCAGTACTTC,CSAHRGVSSEQYF
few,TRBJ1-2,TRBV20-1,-,TGCAGTGTTCGGACAGCTGGCTACACCTTC,CSVRTAGYTF
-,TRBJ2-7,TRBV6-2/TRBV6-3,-,TGTGCCAGCAGGGGCAGATACGAGCAGTACTTC,CASRGRYEQYF
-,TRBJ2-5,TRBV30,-,TGTGCCTGGAGCCTTACCCAAGAGACCCAGTACTTC,CAWSLTQETQYF
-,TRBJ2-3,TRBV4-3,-,TGCGCCAGCAGCCAATCCCCAAGGGAGGAAGAGCAGTATTTT,CASSQSPREEEQYF
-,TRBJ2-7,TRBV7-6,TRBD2,TGTGCCAGCAGCACCGGGACTAGCGGGGGGGACGAGCAGTACTTC,CASSTGTSGGDEQYF
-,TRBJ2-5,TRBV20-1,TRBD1,TGCAGTGCTAGTTCGGACAGGGCTCTCCAAGAGACCCAGTACTTC,CSASSDRALQETQYF
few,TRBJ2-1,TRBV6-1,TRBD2,TGTGCCAGCAGTAGGTCGGGACTAGAGTCCCGCCAGCAGTTCTTC,CASSRSGLESRQQFF
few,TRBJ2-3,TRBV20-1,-,TGCAGTGCTCAGACTAGAGTTACGCAGTATTTT,CSAQTRVTQYF
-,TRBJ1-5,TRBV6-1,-,TGTGCCAGCAGGAACGGCGGCAATCAGCCCCAGCATTTT,CASRNGGNQPQHF
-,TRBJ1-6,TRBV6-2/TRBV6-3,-,TGTGCCAGCACTACCAGTACGGGACTCCTCCACTTT,CASTTSTGLLHF
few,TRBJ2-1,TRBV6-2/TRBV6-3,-,TGTGCCAGCAGTTACTCGGGAGACGGGAATGAGCAGTTCTTC,CASSYSGDGNEQFF
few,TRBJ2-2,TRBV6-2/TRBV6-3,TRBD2,TGTGCCAGCAGTGAGCGGGGGCGTTCTACCGGGGAGCTGTTTTTT,CASSERGRSTGELFF
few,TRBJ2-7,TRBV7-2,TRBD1,TGTGCCAGCAGCCCTATAGCCGGACAGGGCTACGAGCAGTACTTC,CASSPIAGQGYEQYF
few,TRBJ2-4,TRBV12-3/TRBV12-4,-,TGTGCCAGCAGTCTCCGCAGGTCTCAGAGGGGGAACATTCAGTACTTC,CASSLRRSQRGNIQYF
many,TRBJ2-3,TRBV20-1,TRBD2,TGCAGTGCTAAACGACTAGCGGGTGGTACAGATACGCAGTATTTT,CSAKRLAGGTDTQYF
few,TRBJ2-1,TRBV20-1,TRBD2,TGCAGTGCTAGAGGGACTAGCGGGGGACGTTACAATGAGCAGTTCTTC,CSARGTSGGRYNEQFF
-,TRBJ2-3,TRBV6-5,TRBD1,TGTGCCAGCAGTTACCGGGACAGGATCACAGATACGCAGTATTTT,CASSYRDRITDTQYF
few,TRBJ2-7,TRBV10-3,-,TGTGCCATCAGTGATTACGATCCCTACGAGCAGTACTTC,CAISDYDPYEQYF
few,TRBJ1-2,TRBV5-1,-,TGCGCCAGCAGCTTGGAGCTCCAGAGCTATGGCTACACCTTC,CASSLELQSYGYTF
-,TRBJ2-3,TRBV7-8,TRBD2,TGTGCCAGCAGCTTGGGGGGGAGGGCAGATACGCAGTATTTT,CASSLGGRADTQYF
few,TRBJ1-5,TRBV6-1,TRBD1,TGTGCCAGCCAGACAGGGAGTAGGTTTGGGCCCCAGCATTTT,CASQTGSRFGPQHF
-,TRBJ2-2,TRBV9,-,TGTACCAGCAGCCCCGCGGGGAACACCGGGGAGCTGTTTTTT,CTSSPAGNTGELFF
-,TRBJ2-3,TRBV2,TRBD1,TGTGCCAGCAGCCGGGACAGGCAAGATACGCAGTATTTT,CASSRDRQDTQYF
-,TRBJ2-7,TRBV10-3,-,TGTGCCATCGCACTAGAGGGTCACGAGCAGTACTTC,CAIALEGHEQYF
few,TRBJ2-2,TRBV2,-,TGTGCCAGCAGTCCTAACTACAGGGGAGGGAAGACCGGGGAGCTGTTTTTT,CASSPNYRGGKTGELFF
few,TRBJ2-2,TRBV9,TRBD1,TGTGCCAGCAGCGTAACCTCAGGGGGCGTAACCGGGGAGCTGTTTTTT,CASSVTSGGVTGELFF
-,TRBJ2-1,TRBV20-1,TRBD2,TGCAGCGGTAGCGGGAAGTACAATGAGCAGTTCTTC,CSGSGKYNEQFF
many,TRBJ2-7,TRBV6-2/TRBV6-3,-,TGTGCCAGCACCGAGGCGGGATCAGGGTACGAGCAGTACTTC,CASTEAGSGYEQYF
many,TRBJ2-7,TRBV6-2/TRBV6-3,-,TGTGCCAGCAGTTACTCGGCGGGGGCTGCTTACGAGCAGTACTTC,CASSYSAGAAYEQYF
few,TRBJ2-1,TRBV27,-,TGTGCCAGCAGTTCCGACGGCCGCTACAATGAGCAGTTCTTC,CASSSDGRYNEQFF
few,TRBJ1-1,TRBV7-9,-,TGTGCCAGCAGCCCTAGGGGTGCCGGGACTGAAGCTTTCTTT,CASSPRGAGTEAFF
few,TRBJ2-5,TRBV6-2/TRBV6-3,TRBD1,TGTGCCAGCAGCGGGACAGGGGAAGAGACCCAGTACTTC,CASSGTGEETQYF
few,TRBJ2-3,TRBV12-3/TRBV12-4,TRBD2,TGTGCCAGCAGTTTCATCCGAGTGCGGGGGGGCGGGGATACGCAGTATTTT,CASSFIRVRGGGDTQYF
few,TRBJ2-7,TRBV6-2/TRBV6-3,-,TGTGCCAGCAGCCTTACAGGGTTAGGGGTCTCCTACGAGCAGTACTTC,CASSLTGLGVSYEQYF
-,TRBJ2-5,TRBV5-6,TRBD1,TGTGCCAGCAGCTTACTACTCGACAGGGCCCGGGAGACCCAGTACTTC,CASSLLLDRARETQYF
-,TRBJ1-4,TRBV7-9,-,TGTGCCAGCAGCTGGAACCTTGGGCCTATGGCGGATGAAAAACTGTTTTTT,CASSWNLGPMADEKLFF
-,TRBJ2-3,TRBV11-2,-,TGTGCCAGCAGCTTAGATCGCCCCTCCATAAATACGCAGTATTTT,CASSLDRPSINTQYF
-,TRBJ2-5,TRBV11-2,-,TGTGCCAGCAGCTTTTTGCGGGAATGGGAGACCCAGTACTTC,CASSFLREWETQYF
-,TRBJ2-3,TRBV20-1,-,TGCAGTGTCAGGGTAGCGCCCGGGGATACGCAGTATTTT,CSVRVAPGDTQYF
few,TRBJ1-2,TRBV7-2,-,TGTGCCAGCAGCTTAGAGTACAACTATGGCTACACCTTC,CASSLEYNYGYTF